The clone carrying this T cell receptor (beta chain) has just a few counts. The data were obtained in a study of cytomegalovirus exposure and HLA in healthy donors. The PCR employed 60 Vbeta primers together with 13 Jbeta primers. Source study methods: Roughly 80 million unique TCR beta chains, some 11 million shared, were counted in a later analysis. Assay used: immunoSEQ multiplex PCR; TCRdb lists only in-frame clones, some missing. The V and J calls and clone size were taken over from that table, and D and trimming were inferred from the DNA. The profile covers roughly 120,000 clones, with 9.5% appearing a single time and roughly 3% taken by the ten largest. Germline V gene lookup returns CDR1 SGHTA and CDR2 FQGNSA. V was pared by 4 bases and J by 1 base, with 7 bases between. This CDR3 is 13 amino acids long.

This TCR derives from a young man in good health and CMV-seronegative. The sample taken for sequencing was PBMCs. The chain employs TRBV7-2 and TRBJ1-1; D gene uncertain. The CDR3 is CASSSQTNTEAFF. For the CDR3, the DNA is TGTGCCAGCAGCTCACAGACGAACACTGAAGCTTTCTTT.